This T cell receptor beta chain was observed in a study of shared clonotypes between healthy human individuals (TCRdb year 2020). Study-wide context: Two women and a few men aged 18 to 49 years were included in the cohort. For each donor, CD4 naive and CD4 memory were each run on three plates, CD8 naive on two plates, and CD8 memory on one plate. The study deeply sequenced blood TCR repertoires of five healthy adults to estimate repertoire size and the extent of clonotype sharing between individuals. To increase sequencing depth and limit assay-specific biases, TCR repertoire library preparation and sequencing were carried out by different laboratories using diverse techniques. Per donor, leukapheresis produced somewhere between about 0.8 and 9.5 billion PBMCs.

Using the deep immunoSEQ assay, TCR CDR3 regions were amplified from genomic DNA by multiplex PCR. Extracted genomic DNA from each cell subset was distributed evenly across all wells of several immunoSEQ 96-well plates, and each plate was treated as a replicate. For sorted subsets, 150 to 200 ng genomic DNA, equal to 30,000 to 35,000 T cell genomes, was loaded into each replicate PCR. Purified libraries were measured with a Qubit 3.0 fluorometer, size-checked on a Bioanalyzer 2100, and measured again with the KAPA Library Quantification kit. Every immunoSEQ 96-well plate was sequenced on a dedicated single-read 150-cycle Illumina NextSeq 550 flow cell. The authors' analysis ran thus. The immunoSEQ output contained only junctional sequences without quality scores, so filtering could not match that applied to full-length reads. To assign V/J genes and CDR3, sequences were annotated against IMGT germline references using PyIR, a Python wrapper for IgBLAST v1.9. Any read was removed if the V/J assignment was weak (E-value above 1e-6), the CDR3 was missing, or the read contained stop codons, out-of-frame junctions, or ambiguous translated residues. V3J clonotypes were defined as sequences sharing the same inferred V gene, J gene, and CDR3 amino acid sequence. Percentage overlap between repertoires was computed as shared unique clonotypes divided by the size of the smaller repertoire. Three approaches were used to assess repertoire richness: RTK rarefaction, the Chao1 estimator, and Recon v2.1 estimates of unobserved clonotypes. OLGA was used to compute generation probabilities for all TCRbeta clonotypes that the gDNA method yielded from four donors. The table was pulled from immuneACCESS by TCRdb, which kept in-frame rearrangements only. Such tables lose some clones; where checked, under half of the loss comes from unresolved V genes, and the rest has no known cause. V and J calls and clone size follow that table, whereas D and trimming were derived from the DNA. The sample data list roughly 680,000 clones, and 55% to 75% of these were observed just once. The ten largest make up approximately 1.7% of the sample.

The germline V gene provides CDR1 SGHTA and CDR2 FQGTGA. The CDR3 holds 13 amino acids from the cysteine to the phenylalanine. Only the CDR3 portion is preserved as DNA: 39 bases, with reading frame beginning at the first base. Relative to germline, V is 1 base shorter and J is 5 bases shorter, with 7 bases between their ends. Healthy HIV-negative adults with no recently reported acute infections or vaccinations were included as donors. All donors were Caucasian adults living in Nashville, Tennessee, USA. CD4+ T cells were enriched by magnetic negative selection; naive cells were then positively selected on CD45RA, and the negative fraction formed the memory subset. Blood was collected by leukapheresis, and PBMCs were isolated by Ficoll-Histopaque density gradient centrifugation and then cryopreserved in liquid nitrogen vapor phase. Purity and quantity of every magnetically sorted T cell population were checked by analytical flow cytometry. Each sorted fraction had its genomic DNA isolated and then quantified by UV absorbance on a Nanodrop 2000c.

General findings and caveats noted by the study authors: Pairwise subsampling led to the expectation that sequencing depth would affect the degree of clonotype sharing among donors. When several donors were compared, the shared fraction of clonotypes was about 5% for naive CD4, 3% to 4% for naive CD8, 2% to 2.5% for memory CD4, and roughly 0.43% for memory CD8. Sampling was restricted to blood, and TCR repertoires in tissue are likely to differ from TCR repertoires in blood. Clonotypes shared by all four sorted-subset donors showed higher generation probabilities than non-shared clonotypes. Because the study included a small number of donors, the genetic and exposure-history diversity represented was limited. Rarefaction of sorted-subset datasets indicated incomplete sequencing despite the large sequencing depth. Naive subsets generally had larger estimated clonotype richness than memory subsets.

Of note for this clone: Its antigen is not yet known. Base qualities are not at hand, and no much larger clone is one base apart.

The chain joins TRBV7-3 to TRBJ2-3; the D gene remains uncertain. The TCR comes from a woman in her 30s in good health. The sequencing input was memory CD4+ T cells sorted from blood. The cell subset or site label, as the study defines it: CD45RA-negative fraction. The CDR3 in this case is CASSLMFGDTQYF. The DNA sequence reads TGTGCCAGCAGCTTAATGTTTGGAGATACGCAGTATTTT.